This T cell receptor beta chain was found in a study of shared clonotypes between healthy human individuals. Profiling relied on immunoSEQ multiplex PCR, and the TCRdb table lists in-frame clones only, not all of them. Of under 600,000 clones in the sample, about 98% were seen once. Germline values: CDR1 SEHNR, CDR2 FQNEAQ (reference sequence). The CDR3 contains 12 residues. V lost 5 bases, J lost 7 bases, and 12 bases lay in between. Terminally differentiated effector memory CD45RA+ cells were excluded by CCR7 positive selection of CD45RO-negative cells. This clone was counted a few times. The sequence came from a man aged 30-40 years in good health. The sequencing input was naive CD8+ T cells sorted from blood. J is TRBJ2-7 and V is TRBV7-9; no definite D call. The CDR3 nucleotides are TGTGCCAGCAGCCCCGGAAATGGGGAGCAGTACTTC. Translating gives CASSPGNGEQYF. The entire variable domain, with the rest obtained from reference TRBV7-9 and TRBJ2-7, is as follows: DTGVSQNPRHKITKRGQNVTFRCDPISEHNRLYWYRQTLGQGPEFLTYFQNEAQLEKSRLLSDRFSAERPKGSFSTLEIQRTEQGDSAMYLCASSPGNGEQYFGPGTRLTVT.